The following is a TCR beta chain sequence with its context. The sample originates from a study of blood T cell repertoires in COVID-19. Study-level information: Material from acute and convalescent COVID-19 was sourced from the United States, Italy and Spain. T cells, B-cell-depleted T cells, or PBMCs provided the cDNA or gDNA that served as material.

In the original analysis: Quantification of nucleated cells was approximated via reference gene primer amplification. Generated by immunoSEQ multiplex PCR, the TCRdb table keeps only in-frame clones and is missing some. V and J calls and clone size follow that table, whereas D and trimming were derived from the DNA. Here the sample spans about 31,000 clones, about 89% being singletons. This sequence was found in a man aged 60-69 years with acute or convalescent COVID-19. Sequenced input: peripheral blood.

CDR3 nucleotides: TGTGCCAGCAGCAGATATCTTCCGGGACAGGGCACCAATGAGCAGTTCTTC. This translates into CASSRYLPGQGTNEQFF. V is TRBV11-3 and J is TRBJ2-1; TRBD1 aligns across 9 bases. After removal of 5 bases from V and 6 bases from J, the junction contained 14 bases not matched to a gene. Germline V gives CDR1 SGHNT, CDR2 YENEEA. This CDR3 has 17 amino acids. The entire variable domain, with the rest obtained from reference TRBV11-3 and TRBJ2-1, is as follows: EAGVVQSPRYKIIEKKQPVAFWCNPISGHNTLYWYLQNLGQGPELLIRYENEEAVDDSQLPKDRFSAERLKGVDSTLKIQPAELGDSAVYLCASSRYLPGQGTNEQFFGPGTRLTVL.